Presented here are 13 T cell receptor beta chains from one specimen sequenced in a study of blood T cells in healthy people across ages. The second PCR ran roughly 6 to 11 cycles with a sample-barcoded 5' primer and J-beta primers. TCRdb reprocessed the 5' RACE reads via MiXCR and lists one record per CDR3 protein. The table records about 730,000 distinct CDR3 sequences, more than 40% of them present only once. Sequencing was carried out using blood. These receptors all stem from a woman aged 55-69 years in good health.

Note on this clonotype: With a much larger clone just one base away, this may be a read error. The gene calls are TRBV6-2 or TRBV6-3 and TRBJ2-3, with D perhaps matching TRBD2 (6 bases). In germline, CDR1 is MNHEY, CDR2 SVGEGT. The CDR3 runs to 15 residues. V was pared by 0 bases and J by 2 bases, with 9 bases between. This chain's CDR3 is CASSYSGGNTDTQYF. The DNA of the CDR3 is TGTGCCAGCAGTTACTCAGGCGGGAACACAGATACGCAGTATTTT.

This clonotype was seen only once. This sequence joins TRBV14 and TRBJ2-1; D possibly corresponds to TRBD1 (6 bases). The germline V gene encodes CDR1 SGHDN and CDR2 FVKESK. The V and J ends lost 4 bases and 10 bases respectively, with 14 bases between them. This CDR3 spans 13 amino acids. The CDR3 bases are TGTGCCAGCAGCCTTCAACAGGGCTACGAGCAGTTCTTC. Its translation: CASSLQQGYEQFF.

This sequence joins TRBV11-2 and TRBJ1-2; the D is unclear. The CDR3 runs 12 residues. With 6 bases removed from V and 5 bases from J, the gap between germline ends came to 10 bases. Germline V gives CDR1 SGHAT, CDR2 FQNNGV. CDR3 sequence: CASRRQAYGYTF. In nucleotides, the CDR3 is TGTGCCAGCAGGCGTCAAGCGTATGGCTACACCTTC. Looking up the rest from reference TRBV11-2 and TRBJ1-2 gives the full variable domain: EAGVAQSPRYKIIEKRQSVAFWCNPISGHATLYWYQQILGQGPKLLIQFQNNGVVDDSQLPKDRFSAERLKGVDSTLKIQPAKLEDSAVYLCASRRQAYGYTFGSGTRLTVV.

This clonotype was counted only a few times. The chain employs TRBV5-1 and TRBJ2-7; 9 bases are shared with TRBD1. CDR1 and CDR2 from the germline V gene are SGHRS and YFSETQ. Trimming took 1 base from V and 5 from J; bases not matched to a gene: 4. CDR3 length: 14 amino acids. The DNA for the CDR3 is TGCGCCAGCAGCTTGTATGGACAGGGGAACGAGCAGTACTTC. The encoded protein is CASSLYGQGNEQYF.

In its sample, this clonotype was seen a few times. This rearrangement joins TRBV29-1 to TRBJ2-3, with TRBD1 matching over 9 bases. V trimming: 7 bases; J trimming: 0 bases; junction bases outside the gene matches: 8. Germline V gives CDR1 SQVTM, CDR2 ANQGSEA. There are 15 residues in the CDR3. The CDR3 region is CSARRTGVSTDTQYF. CDR3 DNA: TGCAGCGCCCGACGGACAGGGGTTAGCACAGATACGCAGTATTTT.

With regard to this clonotype: The germline gene is not matched at one end of the junction; a read error may be the cause. The chain couples TRBV7-9 to TRBJ2-5, with 7 bases matching TRBD1. The J call is uncertain, as TRBJ2-7 better fits the DNA end. The CDR3 runs 12 residues. From germline, CDR1 is SEHNR and CDR2 FQNEAQ (reference sequence). The CDR3 reads CAGSYTGDEQYF. The CDR3 DNA follows: TGTGCCGGCAGCTATACAGGGGACGAGCAGTACTTC.

This clonotype has ten or more counts. The chain combines TRBV29-1 with TRBJ2-6; D is uncertain. The CDR3 loop spans 16 amino acids. The V end lost 5 bases, the J end lost 0 bases, and 14 bases lay between the germline ends. Germline CDR1 SQVTM, CDR2 ANQGSEA. CDR3 residues: CSVPNPNLSGANVLTF. CDR3 nucleotide sequence: TGCAGCGTTCCCAACCCCAATCTCTCTGGGGCCAACGTCCTGACTTTC.

The sample holds a few counts of this clonotype. J is TRBJ2-3 and V is TRBV6-2 or TRBV6-3; TRBD2 agrees at 13 bases. The CDR3 totals 14 residues. The V segment lost 8 bases and the J segment 3 bases; nucleotides outside the gene matches: 2. Per the germline V gene, CDR1 is MNHEY and CDR2 is SVGEGT. The CDR3 loop reads CASWTSGRTDTQYF. CDR3 DNA sequence: TGTGCCAGCTGGACTAGCGGGAGAACAGATACGCAGTATTTT.

The J gene is TRBJ1-1, the V gene TRBV20-1; D gene ambiguous. Germline lookup yields CDR1 DFQATT and CDR2 SNEGSKA (reference sequence). Trimming removed 3 bases at V and 0 bases at J, with 5 bases between. This CDR3 region has 12 residues. The CDR3 is CSARVVNTEAFF. The CDR3 nucleotides read TGCAGTGCTAGGGTGGTGAACACTGAAGCTTTCTTT.

This clonotype appeared many times. The rearrangement links TRBV15 to TRBJ2-7; no clear D gene. Germline V gene lookup returns CDR1 LNHNV and CDR2 YYDKDF (reference sequence). The CDR3 totals 15 residues. V gave up 0 bases and J gave up 5 bases, with 14 bases separating them. Here the CDR3 DNA reads TGTGCCACCAGCAGAGATGTAGGATTCGCAAACGAGCAGTACTTC. It codes for CATSRDVGFANEQYF.

This clonotype showed up just a few times. The gene calls are TRBV11-2 and TRBJ2-1; D is undetermined. Trimming cost V 3 bases and J 10 bases, with 7 bases left between them. CDR3 length equals 11 residues. Germline V gives CDR1 SGHAT, CDR2 FQNNGV. The CDR3 protein is CASSFFSEQFF. The CDR3 bases are TGTGCCAGCAGCTTTTTTAGCGAGCAGTTCTTC.

The chain carries TRBV9 and TRBJ2-7, with 8 nucleotides matching TRBD2. The last part of the DNA fits TRBJ2-5 better; the J call may be wrong. Germline V CDR1 and CDR2: SGDLS, YYNGEE. The CDR3 loop spans 15 amino acids. The CDR3 loop is CASSVVSGRAETQYF. The CDR3 bases are TGTGCCAGCAGCGTAGTCAGCGGGAGAGCAGAGACCCAGTACTTC.

This clonotype was recorded many times. The chain uses TRBV7-2 and TRBJ2-5, with 9 bases that match TRBD1. The V segment lost 1 base and the J segment 2 bases; nucleotides outside the gene matches: 5. CDR1 SGHTA and CDR2 FQGNSA come from the germline V gene. The CDR3 runs 16 residues. The CDR3 loop is CASSLGTGGPQETQYF. DNA of the CDR3: TGTGCCAGCAGCTTAGGAACAGGGGGCCCACAAGAGACCCAGTACTTC.